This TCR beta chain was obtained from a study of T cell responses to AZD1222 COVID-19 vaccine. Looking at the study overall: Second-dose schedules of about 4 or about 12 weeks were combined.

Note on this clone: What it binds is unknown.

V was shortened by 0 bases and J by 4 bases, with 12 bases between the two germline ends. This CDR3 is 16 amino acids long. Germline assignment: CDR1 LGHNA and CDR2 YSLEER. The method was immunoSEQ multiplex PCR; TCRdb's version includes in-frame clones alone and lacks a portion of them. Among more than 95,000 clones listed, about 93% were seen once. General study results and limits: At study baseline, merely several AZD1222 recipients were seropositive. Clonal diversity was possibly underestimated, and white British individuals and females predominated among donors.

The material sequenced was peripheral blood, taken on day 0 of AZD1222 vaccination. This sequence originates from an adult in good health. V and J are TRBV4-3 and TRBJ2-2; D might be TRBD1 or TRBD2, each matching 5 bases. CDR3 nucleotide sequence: TGCGCCAGCAGCCAAGATCTTGGGACCGCCACCGGGGAGCTGTTTTTT. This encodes CASSQDLGTATGELFF.